This is a list of T cell receptor beta chains from one sample in a study of blood T cell repertoires in COVID-19. The table came from immunoSEQ multiplex PCR; TCRdb's copy has only in-frame clones and leaves some out. The data hold fewer than 250,000 clones, with around 90% observed a single time. The sample consisted of peripheral blood. The source of these receptors is a man aged 25 to 40 with COVID-19, enrolled during active disease. CDR3s include the opening cysteine and the closing phenylalanine or tryptophan. Fields, in order: CDR3 length, V gene, J gene, clone size, CDR3 protein. The size entry is marked missing in some rows and otherwise reads once, few, many or a size class.

15	TRBV19	TRBJ1-5	NA	CASKVEGRTNQPQHF
15	TRBV4-2	TRBJ1-3	NA	CASSQDGPGGNTIYF
14	TRBV27	TRBJ1-5	once	CASSLKGGNQPQHF
15	TRBV3-1/TRBV3-2	TRBJ1-2	NA	CASSPPTGDHYGYTF
15	TRBV5-5	TRBJ1-2	NA	CASSPRTGNPYGYTF
13	TRBV12-3/TRBV12-4	TRBJ1-1	NA	CASSLGVNTEAFF
13	TRBV19	TRBJ2-1	NA	CASSISRVNEQFF
14	TRBV5-4	TRBJ1-2	NA	CASSRTGENYGYTF
10	TRBV29-1	TRBJ1-2	once	CSVSGNGYTF
14	TRBV7-9	TRBJ2-7	NA	CASSLDDKIYEQYF
16	TRBV2	TRBJ1-1	NA	CASSAMPGQGNTEAFF
13	TRBV19	TRBJ1-1	NA	CASSRDRASEAFF
15	TRBV5-1	TRBJ2-5	once	CASSQTSGVGETQYF
11	TRBV20-1	TRBJ2-7	once	CSARAGHEQYF
14	TRBV6-2/TRBV6-3	TRBJ2-1	NA	CASNPQGGYNEQFF
13	TRBV19	TRBJ1-1	NA	CATGLRSNTEAFF
14	TRBV7-9	TRBJ2-3	NA	CASSRGGQTDTQYF
13	TRBV12-3/TRBV12-4	TRBJ1-3	NA	CASSLHSGNTIYF
18	TRBV3-1/TRBV3-2	TRBJ1-4	NA	CASSQQSGQPILNEKLFF
13	TRBV30	TRBJ2-4	once	CAWSIAGSDIQYF
15	TRBV4-1	TRBJ2-1	NA	CASSQDYPLYNEQFF
14	TRBV28	TRBJ1-6	NA	CASTPGLYNSPLHF
13	TRBV2	TRBJ1-1	NA	CASRLQGNTEAFF
14	TRBV5-4	TRBJ2-7	NA	CASSPDRSPYEQYF
16	TRBV19	TRBJ1-6	NA	CASSLSPGQGISPLHF
15	TRBV6-5	TRBJ2-5	NA	CASRIAVSVQETQYF
13	TRBV5-4	TRBJ2-7	NA	CASSYLTTYEQYF
14	TRBV18	TRBJ1-2	NA	CASSPPGRGSGYTF
18	TRBV4-2	TRBJ2-1	NA	CASSQDPAGGRSYNEQFF
15	TRBV24-1	TRBJ1-6	NA	CATSDTPHTNSPLHF
14	TRBV6-1	TRBJ1-1	NA	CASSEEAGGTEAFF
12	TRBV5-5	TRBJ1-4	NA	CASTRSNEKLFF
15	TRBV5-1	TRBJ2-1	NA	CASSLGLAAYNEQFF
14	TRBV5-1	TRBJ1-1	NA	CASSPTWGPTEAFF
14	TRBV2	TRBJ2-7	few	CASSAGQGSHEQYF
14	TRBV2	TRBJ1-2	NA	CASSATDRGYGYTF
15	TRBV19	TRBJ1-4	NA	CASSTDRGPGEKLFF